This T cell receptor (beta chain) was observed in a study of T cells after yellow fever vaccination. Regarding the study as a whole: Post-booster repertoires contained most primary-vaccination clones again (roughly 97% CD4, 88% CD8).

Template-switching 5'RACE yielded the TCR cDNA; a universal primer site and UMIs were added in the process. TCRdb used MiXCR to reprocess the 5' RACE reads, holding one entry per CDR3 protein. This sample has hundreds of thousands of distinct CDR3 sequences; roughly 8% occur once, and the top ten carry 15% to 20%. A word on this clonotype: Antigen: not known.

This receptor was taken from a man younger than 35 who received the YFV17D yellow fever vaccine. This specimen was PBMCs, taken roughly 45 days after the first yellow fever vaccination.

CDR3 nucleotide sequence: TGTGCCAGCAGCGTTGACGGGACAGGGGGCTGGAGTACCGGGGAGCTGTTTTTT. It is translated as CASSVDGTGGWSTGELFF. The gene calls are TRBV9 and TRBJ2-2; TRBD1 agrees at 12 bases. The CDR3 has 18 amino acids. V shed 2 bases and J 5 bases; nucleotides not matched to a gene: 10. Germline V CDR1 and CDR2: SGDLS, YYNGEE. Variable domain in full (rest from reference TRBV9 and TRBJ2-2): DSGVTQTPKHLITATGQRVTLRCSPRSGDLSVYWYQQSLDQGLQFLIQYYNGEERAKGNILERFSAQQFPDLHSELNLSSLELGDSALYFCASSVDGTGGWSTGELFFGEGSRLTVL.